These T cell receptor beta chains were read from a single sample in a study of blood T cells in healthy people across ages. One entry per CDR3 protein, called by TCRdb with MiXCR from the 5' RACE reads. The sample records 800,000 to 1,300,000 distinct CDR3 sequences, 20% to 25% being singletons. This same sample was also taken into another study, of T cells of mothers and their children.

The specimen was blood. These receptors all come from a girl aged 2-15 years in good health. The CDR3 runs from the conserved cysteine through the conserved F or W. A D gene is named only where the DNA matches it firmly. Size values are once, few and many counts, or a class for expanded clones, and some rows have none.

size: -
J: TRBJ1-4
V: TRBV15
D: -
CDR3: CATSENDETNEKLFF
DNA: TGTGCCACCAGCGAGAACGATGAGACTAATGAAAAACTGTTTTTT

size: -
J: TRBJ2-5
V: TRBV27
D: -
CDR3: CASSLLESETQYF
DNA: TGTGCCAGCAGTTTACTAGAGTCGGAGACCCAGTACTTC

size: few
J: TRBJ1-6
V: TRBV4-3
D: TRBD1
CDR3: CASSQEATGTGNSPLHF
DNA: TGCGCCAGCAGCCAAGAAGCCACCGGGACAGGGAATTCACCCCTCCACTTT

size: few
J: TRBJ1-5
V: TRBV11-1
D: TRBD1
CDR3: CASSYFGARTGGGGNQPQHF
DNA: TGTGCCAGCAGCTACTTCGGGGCGAGGACAGGGGGTGGGGGCAATCAGCCCCAGCATTTT

size: -
J: TRBJ2-1
V: TRBV5-4
D: TRBD2
CDR3: CASTLLVAGGISYNEQFF
DNA: TGCGCCAGCACCCTCTTGGTAGCGGGGGGGATCTCCTACAATGAGCAGTTCTTC

size: -
J: TRBJ1-2
V: TRBV4-3
D: -
CDR3: CASSQDQGGQDTF
DNA: TGCGCCAGCAGCCAAGATCAAGGGGGGCAGGACACCTTC

size: few
J: TRBJ2-5
V: TRBV6-2/TRBV6-3
D: -
CDR3: CASKRTHQETQYF
DNA: TGTGCCAGCAAGCGGACTCATCAAGAGACCCAGTACTTC

size: -
J: TRBJ2-1
V: TRBV3-1
D: TRBD2
CDR3: CASSQAGLAGGQEQFF
DNA: TGTGCCAGCAGCCAGGCAGGACTAGCGGGGGGGCAGGAGCAGTTCTTC

size: -
J: TRBJ1-1
V: TRBV7-9
D: -
CDR3: CASSSVAREAFF
DNA: TGTGCCAGCAGCTCGGTAGCTCGGGAGGCTTTCTTT

size: -
J: TRBJ1-2
V: TRBV7-8
D: -
CDR3: CASSVERADYGYTF
DNA: TGTGCCAGCAGTGTCGAAAGAGCGGATTATGGCTACACCTTC

size: -
J: TRBJ2-7
V: TRBV6-5
D: -
CDR3: CASRETGITYEQYF
DNA: TGTGCCAGCAGGGAAACAGGGATTACCTACGAGCAGTACTTC

size: -
J: TRBJ1-5
V: TRBV20-1
D: TRBD1
CDR3: CSAGQGLDQPQHF
DNA: TGCAGTGCGGGACAGGGCCTAGATCAGCCCCAGCATTTT

size: -
J: TRBJ2-5
V: TRBV29-1
D: TRBD2
CDR3: CSVDGGERGPITTQYF
DNA: TGCAGCGTTGACGGGGGGGAGCGGGGCCCTATTACGACCCAGTACTTC

size: -
J: TRBJ2-5
V: TRBV28
D: TRBD1
CDR3: CASSSIRDRVFETQYF
DNA: TGTGCCAGCAGTTCAATCCGGGACAGGGTTTTCGAGACCCAGTACTTC

size: -
J: TRBJ2-1
V: TRBV29-1
D: TRBD2
CDR3: CSPSGSLYNEQFF
DNA: TGCAGCCCGAGCGGGAGCCTCTACAATGAGCAGTTCTTC

size: many
J: TRBJ2-5
V: TRBV28
D: -
CDR3: CASSLLAGVETQYF
DNA: TGTGCCAGCAGTTTATTGGCAGGGGTAGAGACCCAGTACTTC

size: -
J: TRBJ2-2
V: TRBV29-1
D: TRBD1
CDR3: CSVPGTGGTGELFF
DNA: TGCAGCGTCCCAGGGACAGGGGGCACCGGGGAGCTGTTTTTT

size: few
J: TRBJ2-7
V: TRBV10-3
D: TRBD2
CDR3: CAISEHREGEQYF
DNA: TGTGCCATCAGTGAGCATCGGGAGGGGGAGCAGTACTTC

size: -
J: TRBJ2-7
V: TRBV7-3
D: TRBD1
CDR3: CASSKTGTGIHEQYF
DNA: TGTGCCAGCAGCAAGACCGGGACAGGGATACACGAGCAGTACTTC

size: few
J: TRBJ2-6
V: TRBV7-8
D: -
CDR3: CASSLDPVEGSGANVLTF
DNA: TGTGCCAGCAGCTTAGACCCGGTTGAGGGATCTGGGGCCAACGTCCTGACTTTC

size: -
J: TRBJ2-5
V: TRBV10-3
D: -
CDR3: CAISEKVETQYF
DNA: TGTGCCATCAGTGAGAAAGTGGAGACCCAGTACTTC

size: -
J: TRBJ2-3
V: TRBV14
D: -
CDR3: CASSQGLFSTDTQYF
DNA: TGTGCCAGCAGCCAAGGGCTGTTTAGCACAGATACGCAGTATTTT

size: -
J: TRBJ2-1
V: TRBV20-1
D: TRBD2
CDR3: CSAEVAGVLGEQFF
DNA: TGCAGTGCAGAGGTAGCGGGAGTTTTGGGGGAGCAGTTCTTC